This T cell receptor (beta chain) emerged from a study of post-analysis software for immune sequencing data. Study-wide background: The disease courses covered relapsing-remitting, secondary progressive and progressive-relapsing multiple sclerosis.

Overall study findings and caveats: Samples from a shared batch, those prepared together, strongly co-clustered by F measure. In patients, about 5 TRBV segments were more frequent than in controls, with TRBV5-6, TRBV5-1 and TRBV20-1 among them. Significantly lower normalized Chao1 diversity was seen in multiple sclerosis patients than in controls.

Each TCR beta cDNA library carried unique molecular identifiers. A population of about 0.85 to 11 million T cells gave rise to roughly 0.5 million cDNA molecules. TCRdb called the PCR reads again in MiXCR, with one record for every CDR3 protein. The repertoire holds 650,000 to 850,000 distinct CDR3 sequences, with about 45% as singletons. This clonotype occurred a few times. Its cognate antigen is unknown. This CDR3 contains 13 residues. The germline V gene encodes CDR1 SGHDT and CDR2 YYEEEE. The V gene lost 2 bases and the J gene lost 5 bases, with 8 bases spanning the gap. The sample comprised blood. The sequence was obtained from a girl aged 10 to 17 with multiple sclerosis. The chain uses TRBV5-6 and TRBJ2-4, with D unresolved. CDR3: CASSFVSENIQYF. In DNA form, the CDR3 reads TGTGCCAGCAGCTTCGTATCGGAAAACATTCAGTACTTC.